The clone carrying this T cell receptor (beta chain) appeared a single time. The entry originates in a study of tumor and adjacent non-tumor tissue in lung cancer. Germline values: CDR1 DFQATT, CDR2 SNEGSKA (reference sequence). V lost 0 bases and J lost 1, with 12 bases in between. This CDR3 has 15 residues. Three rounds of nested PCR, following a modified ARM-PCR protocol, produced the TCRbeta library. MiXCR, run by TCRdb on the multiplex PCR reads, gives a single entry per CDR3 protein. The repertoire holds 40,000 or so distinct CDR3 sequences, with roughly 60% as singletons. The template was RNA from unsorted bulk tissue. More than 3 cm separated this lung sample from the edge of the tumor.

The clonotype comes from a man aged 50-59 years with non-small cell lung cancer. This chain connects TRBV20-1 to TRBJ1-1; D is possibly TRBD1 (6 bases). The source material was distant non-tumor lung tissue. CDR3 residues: CSARDTGHKNTEAFF. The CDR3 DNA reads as TGCAGTGCTAGAGACACGGGACATAAGAACACTGAAGCTTTCTTT.